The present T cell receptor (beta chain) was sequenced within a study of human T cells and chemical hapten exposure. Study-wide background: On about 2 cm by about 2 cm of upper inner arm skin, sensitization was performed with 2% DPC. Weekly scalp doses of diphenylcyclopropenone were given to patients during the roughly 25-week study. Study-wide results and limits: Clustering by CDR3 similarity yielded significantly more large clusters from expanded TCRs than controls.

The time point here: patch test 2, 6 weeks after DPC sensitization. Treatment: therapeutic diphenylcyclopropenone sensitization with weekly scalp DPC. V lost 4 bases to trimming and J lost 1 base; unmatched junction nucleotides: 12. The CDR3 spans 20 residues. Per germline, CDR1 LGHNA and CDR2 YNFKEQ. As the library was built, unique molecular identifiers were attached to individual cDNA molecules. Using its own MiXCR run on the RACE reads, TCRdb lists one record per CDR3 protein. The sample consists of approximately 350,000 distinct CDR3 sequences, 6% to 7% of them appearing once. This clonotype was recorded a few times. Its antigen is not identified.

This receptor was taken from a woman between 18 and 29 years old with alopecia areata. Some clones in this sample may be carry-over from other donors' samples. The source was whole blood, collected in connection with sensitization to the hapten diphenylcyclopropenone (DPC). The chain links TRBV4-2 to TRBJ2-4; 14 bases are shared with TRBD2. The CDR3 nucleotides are TGTGCCAGCAGCCCGTTCGGACTAGCGGGGGGCCTCGTGGCCAAAAACATTCAGTACTTC. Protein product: CASSPFGLAGGLVAKNIQYF.